This T cell receptor beta chain was captured in a study of T cells after yellow fever vaccination. Whole-study results and caveats: The secondary response was weaker but peaked faster, day 5 versus 15. A small share of clonotypes appeared in both CD4 and CD8 compartments. Booster samples showed a return of most primary-vaccination clones (approximately 96% CD4, approximately 85% CD8).

As TCR cDNA was made by 5'RACE template switching, a universal primer site and UMIs were added. TCRdb re-called the 5' RACE reads through MiXCR, storing one row per CDR3 protein. The sample has 450,000 to 550,000 distinct CDR3 sequences, 15% to 20% seen once. This clonotype has just a few counts. Its antigen is not identified. Sequencing used PBMCs, obtained 15 days after the yellow fever booster vaccination. The origin of this receptor is a young man who received the YFV17D yellow fever vaccine.

CDR3: CASSSRTDSYEQYF. DNA of the CDR3: TGCGCCAGCAGCTCCCGGACAGACTCCTACGAGCAGTACTTC. The V call is TRBV5-1, the J call TRBJ2-7; perhaps TRBD1 as D (6 bases). V was pared by 3 bases and J by 0 bases, with 10 bases between. This CDR3 is built from 14 residues. The germline CDR1 and CDR2 sequences are SGHRS and YFSETQ.